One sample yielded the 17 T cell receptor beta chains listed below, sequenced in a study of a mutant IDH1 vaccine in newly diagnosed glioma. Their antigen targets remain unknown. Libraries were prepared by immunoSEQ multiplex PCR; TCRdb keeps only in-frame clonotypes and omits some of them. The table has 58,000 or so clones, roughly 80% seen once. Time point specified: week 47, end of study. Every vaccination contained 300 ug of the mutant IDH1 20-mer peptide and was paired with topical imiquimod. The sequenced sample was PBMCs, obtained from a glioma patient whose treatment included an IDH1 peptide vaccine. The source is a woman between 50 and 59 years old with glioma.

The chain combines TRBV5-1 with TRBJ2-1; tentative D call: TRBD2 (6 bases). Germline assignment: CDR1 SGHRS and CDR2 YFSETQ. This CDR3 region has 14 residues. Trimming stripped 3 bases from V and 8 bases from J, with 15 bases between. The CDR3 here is CASSWGTGVDEQFF. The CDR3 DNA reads TGCGCCAGCAGCTGGGGAACGGGGGTCGATGAGCAGTTCTTC.

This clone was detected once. The CDR3 is CASSSTGVVGANVLTF. The CDR3 DNA is TGTGCCAGCAGTTCGACAGGGGTGGTTGGGGCCAACGTCCTGACTTTC. The chain recombines TRBV6-6 with TRBJ2-6; 8 bases line up with TRBD1. The junction had 5 bases not matched to a gene; V was cut back by 4 bases and J by 3 bases. The CDR3 extends over 16 amino acids. Germline CDR1 and CDR2: MNHNY and SVGAGI (reference sequence).

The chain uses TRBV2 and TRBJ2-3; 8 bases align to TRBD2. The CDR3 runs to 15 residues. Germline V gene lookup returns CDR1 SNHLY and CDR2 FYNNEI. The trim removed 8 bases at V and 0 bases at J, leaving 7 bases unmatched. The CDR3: CASRVSGVSTDTQYF. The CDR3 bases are TGTGCCAGCCGCGTTAGCGGGGTAAGCACAGATACGCAGTATTTT.

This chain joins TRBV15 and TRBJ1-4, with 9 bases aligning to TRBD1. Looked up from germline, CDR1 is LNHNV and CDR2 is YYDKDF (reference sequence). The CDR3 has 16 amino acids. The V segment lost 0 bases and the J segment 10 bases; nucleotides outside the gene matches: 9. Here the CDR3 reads CATSRDMGQGFTKLFF. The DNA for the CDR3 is TGTGCCACCAGCAGAGATATGGGACAGGGTTTTACAAAACTGTTTTTT.

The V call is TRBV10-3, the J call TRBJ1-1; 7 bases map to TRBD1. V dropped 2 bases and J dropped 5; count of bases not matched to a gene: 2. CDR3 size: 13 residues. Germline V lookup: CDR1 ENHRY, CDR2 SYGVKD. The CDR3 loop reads CAISEAGGTEAFF. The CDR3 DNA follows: TGTGCCATCAGTGAGGCAGGGGGTACTGAAGCTTTCTTT.

CDR3 residues: CASSLAPSGGDYEQYF. As DNA, the CDR3 is TGTGCCAGCAGCTTGGCCCCTAGCGGGGGAGACTACGAGCAGTACTTC. The chain employs TRBV5-6 and TRBJ2-7; 10 bases are a match to TRBD2. The germline V gene has CDR1 SGHDT and CDR2 YYEEEE. Unmatched junction bases numbered 6, after V lost 0 bases and J lost 3 bases. This CDR3 has 16 residues.

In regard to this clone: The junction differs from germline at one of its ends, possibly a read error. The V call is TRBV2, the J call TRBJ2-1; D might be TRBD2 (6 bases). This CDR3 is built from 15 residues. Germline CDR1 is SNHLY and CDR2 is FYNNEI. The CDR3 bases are TGTGCCAGCGGTGAGGCCGGGGGCTCCTACAATGAGCAGTTCTTC. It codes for CASGEAGGSYNEQFF.

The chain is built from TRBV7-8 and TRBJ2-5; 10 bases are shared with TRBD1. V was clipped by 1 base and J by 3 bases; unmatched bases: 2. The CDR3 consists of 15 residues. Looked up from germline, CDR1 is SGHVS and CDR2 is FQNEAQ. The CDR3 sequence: CASSLDGQGEETQYF. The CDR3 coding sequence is TGTGCCAGCAGCTTAGATGGACAGGGGGAAGAGACCCAGTACTTC. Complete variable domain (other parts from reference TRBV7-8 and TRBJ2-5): GAGVSQSPRYKVAKRGQDVALRCDPISGHVSLFWYQQALGQGPEFLTYFQNEAQLDKSGLPSDRFFAERPEGSVSTLKIQRTQQEDSAVYLCASSLDGQGEETQYFGPGTRLLVL.

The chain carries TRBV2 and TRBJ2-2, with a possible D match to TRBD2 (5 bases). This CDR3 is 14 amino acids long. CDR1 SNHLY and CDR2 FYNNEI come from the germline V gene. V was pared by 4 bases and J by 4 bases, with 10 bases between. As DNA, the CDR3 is TGTGCCAGCAGTGTGGGAGTACTCACCGGGGAGCTGTTTTTT. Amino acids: CASSVGVLTGELFF.

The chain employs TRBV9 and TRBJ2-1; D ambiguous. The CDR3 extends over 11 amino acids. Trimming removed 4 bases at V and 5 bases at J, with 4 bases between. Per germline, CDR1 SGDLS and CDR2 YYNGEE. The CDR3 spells CASSLHNEQFF. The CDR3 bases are TGTGCCAGCAGCTTACACAATGAGCAGTTCTTC.

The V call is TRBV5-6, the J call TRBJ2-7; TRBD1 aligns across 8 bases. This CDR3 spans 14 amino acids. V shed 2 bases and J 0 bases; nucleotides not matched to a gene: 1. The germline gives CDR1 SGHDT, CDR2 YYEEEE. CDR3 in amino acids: CASSLQGGSYEQYF. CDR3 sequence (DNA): TGTGCCAGCAGCTTACAGGGGGGCTCCTACGAGCAGTACTTC.

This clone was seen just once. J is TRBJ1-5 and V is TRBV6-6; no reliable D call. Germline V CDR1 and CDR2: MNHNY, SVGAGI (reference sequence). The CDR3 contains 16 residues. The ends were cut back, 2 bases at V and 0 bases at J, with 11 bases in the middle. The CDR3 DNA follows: TGTGCCAGCAGTTACGGTCCCCAAGATAGCAATCAGCCCCAGCATTTT. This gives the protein CASSYGPQDSNQPQHF.

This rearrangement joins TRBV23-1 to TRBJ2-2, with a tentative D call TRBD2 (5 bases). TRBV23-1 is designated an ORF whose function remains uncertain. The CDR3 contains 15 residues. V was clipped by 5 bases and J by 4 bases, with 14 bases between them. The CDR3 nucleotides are TGCGCCAGCAGTAGACGGACGGACTTCACCGGGGAGCTGTTTTTT. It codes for CASSRRTDFTGELFF.

This CDR3 reads CASSRGQALHF. CDR3 bases: TGTGCCAGCAGCCGGGGACAGGCCCTCCACTTT. The J gene is TRBJ1-6, the V gene TRBV5-6, with 8 bases identical to TRBD1. There are 11 residues in the CDR3. Trimming removed 4 bases from V and 14 bases from J; junction bases left unmatched: 2. Germline loops: CDR1 SGHDT, CDR2 YYEEEE.

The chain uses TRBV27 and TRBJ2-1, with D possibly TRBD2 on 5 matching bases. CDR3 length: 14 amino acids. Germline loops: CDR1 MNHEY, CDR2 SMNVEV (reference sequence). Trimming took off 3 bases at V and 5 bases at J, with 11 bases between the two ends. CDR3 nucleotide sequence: TGTGCCAGCAGTTTTAATGCCGGGAACAATGAGCAGTTCTTC. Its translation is CASSFNAGNNEQFF.

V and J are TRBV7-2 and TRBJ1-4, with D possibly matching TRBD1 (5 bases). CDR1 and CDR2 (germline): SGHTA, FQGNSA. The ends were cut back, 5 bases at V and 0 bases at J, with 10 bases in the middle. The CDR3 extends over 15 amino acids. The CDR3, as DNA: TGTGCCAGCAGCGTAACAGGAGCAACTAATGAAAAACTGTTTTTT. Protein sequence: CASSVTGATNEKLFF.

CDR3 sequence: CAWTLLSGFNSGNTIYF. The CDR3 DNA sequence: TGTGCCTGGACCTTATTATCGGGCTTTAACTCTGGAAACACCATATATTTT. The chain couples TRBV30 to TRBJ1-3; D uncertain. The germline V gene encodes CDR1 GTSNPN and CDR2 SVGIG (reference sequence). Trimming pared 4 bases from V and 0 bases from J, leaving 19 bases between. This CDR3 comprises 17 residues. The complete variable domain, with remaining parts taken from reference TRBV30 and TRBJ1-3, reads SQTIHQWPATLVQPVGSPLSLECTVEGTSNPNLYWYRQAAGRGLQLLFYSVGIGQISSEVPQNLSASRPQDRQFILSSKKLLLSDSGFYLCAWTLLSGFNSGNTIYFGEGSWLTVV.